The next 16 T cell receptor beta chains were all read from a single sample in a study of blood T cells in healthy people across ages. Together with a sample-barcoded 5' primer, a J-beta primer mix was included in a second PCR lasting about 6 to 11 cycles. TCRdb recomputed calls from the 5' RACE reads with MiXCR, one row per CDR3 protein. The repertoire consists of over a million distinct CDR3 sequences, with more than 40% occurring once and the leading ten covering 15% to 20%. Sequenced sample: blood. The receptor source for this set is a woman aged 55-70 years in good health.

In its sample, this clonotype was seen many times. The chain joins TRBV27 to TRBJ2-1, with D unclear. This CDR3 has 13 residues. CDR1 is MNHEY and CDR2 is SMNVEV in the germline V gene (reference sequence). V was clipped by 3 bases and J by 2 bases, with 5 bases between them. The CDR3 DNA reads TGTGCCAGCAGTTTGTCAGCCTACAATGAGCAGTTCTTC. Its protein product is CASSLSAYNEQFF.

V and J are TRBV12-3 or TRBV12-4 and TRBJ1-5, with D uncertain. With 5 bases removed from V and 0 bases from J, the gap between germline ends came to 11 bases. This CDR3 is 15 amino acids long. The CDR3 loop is CASSPGRSSNQPQHF. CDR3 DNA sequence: TGTGCCAGCAGTCCCGGCAGGAGTAGCAATCAGCCCCAGCATTTT.

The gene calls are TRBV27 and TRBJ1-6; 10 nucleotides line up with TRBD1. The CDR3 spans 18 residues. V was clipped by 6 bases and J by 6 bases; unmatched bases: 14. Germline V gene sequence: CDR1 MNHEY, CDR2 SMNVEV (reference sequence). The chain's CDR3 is CASSSGTGELMGNSPLHF. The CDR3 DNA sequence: TGTGCCAGCAGCTCCGGGACAGGGGAACTGATGGGTAATTCACCCCTCCACTTT.

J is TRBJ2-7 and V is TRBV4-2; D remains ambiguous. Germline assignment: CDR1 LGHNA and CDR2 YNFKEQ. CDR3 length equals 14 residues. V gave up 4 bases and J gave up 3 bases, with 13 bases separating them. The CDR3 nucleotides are TGTGCCAGCAGCCCTCAATTACAGAGCTACGAGCAGTACTTC. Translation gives CASSPQLQSYEQYF.

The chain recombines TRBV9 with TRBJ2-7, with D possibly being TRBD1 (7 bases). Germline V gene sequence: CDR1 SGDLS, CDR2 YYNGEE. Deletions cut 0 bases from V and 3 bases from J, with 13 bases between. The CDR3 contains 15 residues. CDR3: CASSVEEGAVYEQYF. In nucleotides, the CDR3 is TGTGCCAGCAGCGTAGAGGAGGGGGCGGTCTACGAGCAGTACTTC.

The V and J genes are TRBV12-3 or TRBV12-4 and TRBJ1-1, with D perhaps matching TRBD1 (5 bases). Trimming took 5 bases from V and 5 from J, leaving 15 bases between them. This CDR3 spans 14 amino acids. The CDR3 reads CASSGRVGRTEAFF. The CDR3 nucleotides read TGTGCCAGCAGTGGCAGGGTAGGGCGTACTGAAGCTTTCTTT.

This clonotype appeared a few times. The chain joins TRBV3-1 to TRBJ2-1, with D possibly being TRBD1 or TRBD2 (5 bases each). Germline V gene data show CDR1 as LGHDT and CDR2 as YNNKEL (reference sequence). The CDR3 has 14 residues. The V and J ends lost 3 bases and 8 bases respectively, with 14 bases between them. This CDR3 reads CASSQGPAIDEQFF. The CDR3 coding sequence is TGTGCCAGCAGCCAGGGACCAGCGATCGATGAGCAGTTCTTC.

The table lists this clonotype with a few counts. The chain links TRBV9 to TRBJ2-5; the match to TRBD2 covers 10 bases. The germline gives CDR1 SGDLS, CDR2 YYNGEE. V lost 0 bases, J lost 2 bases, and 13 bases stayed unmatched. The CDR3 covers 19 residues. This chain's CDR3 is CASSVGIWETSGVQETQYF. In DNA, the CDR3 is TGTGCCAGCAGCGTAGGGATATGGGAAACTAGCGGGGTACAAGAGACCCAGTACTTC.

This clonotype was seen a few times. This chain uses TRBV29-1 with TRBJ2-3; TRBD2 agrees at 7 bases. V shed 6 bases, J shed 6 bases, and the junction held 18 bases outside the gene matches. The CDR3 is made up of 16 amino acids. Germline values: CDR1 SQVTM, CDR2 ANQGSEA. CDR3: CSVRAGSSWRMDTQYF. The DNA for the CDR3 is TGCAGCGTCAGAGCGGGGTCTAGCTGGAGGATGGATACGCAGTATTTT.

CDR3 nucleotide sequence: TGTGCCAGCAGCTCGACAGGGGAAGAGCTCGGCTACACCTTC. It translates to CASSSTGEELGYTF. The genes are TRBV7-9 and TRBJ1-2; 8 positions agree with TRBD1. Germline values: CDR1 SEHNR, CDR2 FQNEAQ (reference sequence). This CDR3 region has 14 residues. The J segment lost 8 bases and the V segment lost 4 bases, leaving 9 bases of the junction unmatched.

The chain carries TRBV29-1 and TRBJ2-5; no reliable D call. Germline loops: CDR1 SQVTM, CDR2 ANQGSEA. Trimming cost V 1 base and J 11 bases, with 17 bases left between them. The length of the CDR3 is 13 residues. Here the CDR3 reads CSVEGTPVDEQYF. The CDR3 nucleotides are TGCAGCGTTGAAGGGACCCCGGTGGATGAGCAGTACTTC.

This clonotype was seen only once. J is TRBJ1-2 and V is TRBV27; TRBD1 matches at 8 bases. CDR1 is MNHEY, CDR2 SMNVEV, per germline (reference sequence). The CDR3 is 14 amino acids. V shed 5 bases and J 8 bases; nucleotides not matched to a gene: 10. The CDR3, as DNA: TGTGCCAGCAGTGGGGTACAGGGGGGAGGCGGCTACACCTTC. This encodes CASSGVQGGGGYTF.

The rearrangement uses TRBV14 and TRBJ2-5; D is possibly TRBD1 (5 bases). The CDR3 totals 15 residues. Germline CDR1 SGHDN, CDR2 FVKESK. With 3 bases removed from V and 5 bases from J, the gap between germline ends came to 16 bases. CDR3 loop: CASSQSQDFSETQYF. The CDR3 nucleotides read TGTGCCAGCAGCCAGTCACAGGATTTTTCCGAGACCCAGTACTTC.

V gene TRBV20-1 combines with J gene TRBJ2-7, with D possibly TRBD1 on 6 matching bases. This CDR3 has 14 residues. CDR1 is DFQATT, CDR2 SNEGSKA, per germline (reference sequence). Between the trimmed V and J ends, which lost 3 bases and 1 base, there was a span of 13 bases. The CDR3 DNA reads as TGCAGTGCTAGGCGAGGGGGACCTTCCTACGAGCAGTACTTC. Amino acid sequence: CSARRGGPSYEQYF.

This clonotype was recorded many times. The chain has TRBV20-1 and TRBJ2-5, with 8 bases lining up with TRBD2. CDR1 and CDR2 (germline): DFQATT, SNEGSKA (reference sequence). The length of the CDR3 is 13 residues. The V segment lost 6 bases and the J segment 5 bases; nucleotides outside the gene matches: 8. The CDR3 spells CSAPPGGMETQYF. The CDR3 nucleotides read TGCAGTGCCCCCCCGGGAGGGATGGAGACCCAGTACTTC.

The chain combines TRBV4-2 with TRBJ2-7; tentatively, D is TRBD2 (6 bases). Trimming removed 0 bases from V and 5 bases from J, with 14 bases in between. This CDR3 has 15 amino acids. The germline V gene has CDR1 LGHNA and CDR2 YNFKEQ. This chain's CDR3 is CASSQDGGSSNEQYF. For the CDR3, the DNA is TGTGCCAGCAGCCAAGATGGGGGGAGTTCGAACGAGCAGTACTTC.